The clone carrying this T cell receptor beta chain was observed a few times. Antigen specificity is unknown. The germline gives CDR1 SGHKS, CDR2 YYEKEE (reference sequence). V lost 3 bases and J 7 bases, leaving 10 bases between the germline ends. This CDR3 spans 13 amino acids. After 5'RACE with constant-segment primers, TCR alpha and TCR beta cDNA libraries carrying sample barcodes and UMIs were obtained. MiXCR, run by TCRdb on the 5' RACE reads, gives a single entry per CDR3 protein. The sample carries some 300,000 distinct CDR3 sequences, roughly a fifth recorded once. The sample belongs to a study of T-cell memory formation after mild COVID-19. Study results and limitations: CD4+ bias marked clones expanding day 15 to 37, unlike balanced contracting clones. Cross-reactive memory apparently joined, as some responding clones appeared in pre-infection memory. Specificity for SARS-CoV-2 was not confirmed among the second-wave clones peaking on day 37.

This clonotype was sampled from a man between 18 and 29 years old who had mild COVID-19 (a few samples of this study predate the infection). Cell type and time point are not known. This chain uses TRBV5-5 with TRBJ1-4, with D perhaps matching TRBD1 (5 bases). Sequenced sample: PBMCs or a T cell subset sorted from them (not recorded which). In DNA form, the CDR3 reads TGTGCCAGCAGCTCGGGGGTCGGTGAAAAACTGTTTTTT. This gives the protein CASSSGVGEKLFF.